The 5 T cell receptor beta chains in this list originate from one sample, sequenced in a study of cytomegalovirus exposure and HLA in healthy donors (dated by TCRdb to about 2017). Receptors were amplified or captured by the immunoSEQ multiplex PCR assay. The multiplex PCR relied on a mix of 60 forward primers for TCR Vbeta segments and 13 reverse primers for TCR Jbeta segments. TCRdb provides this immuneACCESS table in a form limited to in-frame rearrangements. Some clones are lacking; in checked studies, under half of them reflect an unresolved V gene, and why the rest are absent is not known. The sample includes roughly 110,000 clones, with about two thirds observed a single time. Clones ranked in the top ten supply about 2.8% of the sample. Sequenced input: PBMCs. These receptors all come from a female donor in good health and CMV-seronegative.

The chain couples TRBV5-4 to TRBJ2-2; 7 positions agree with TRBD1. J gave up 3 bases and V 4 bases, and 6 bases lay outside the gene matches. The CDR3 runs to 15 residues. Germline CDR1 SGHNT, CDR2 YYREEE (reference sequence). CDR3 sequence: CASSVTGWDTGELFF. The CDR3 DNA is TGTGCCAGCAGCGTGACAGGGTGGGACACCGGGGAGCTGTTTTTT. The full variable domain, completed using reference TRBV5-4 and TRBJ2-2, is ETGVTQSPTHLIKTRGQQVTLRCSSQSGHNTVSWYQQALGQGPQFIFQYYREEENGRGNFPPRFSGLQFPNYSSELNVNALELDDSALYLCASSVTGWDTGELFFGEGSRLTVL.

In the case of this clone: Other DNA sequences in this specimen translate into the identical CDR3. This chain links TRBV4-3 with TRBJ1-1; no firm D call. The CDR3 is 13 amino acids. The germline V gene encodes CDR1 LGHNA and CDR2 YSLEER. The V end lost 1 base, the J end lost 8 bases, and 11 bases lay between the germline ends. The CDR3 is CASSQGAGTEAFF. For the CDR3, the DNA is TGCGCCAGCAGCCAAGGGGCGGGTACCGAAGCTTTCTTT.

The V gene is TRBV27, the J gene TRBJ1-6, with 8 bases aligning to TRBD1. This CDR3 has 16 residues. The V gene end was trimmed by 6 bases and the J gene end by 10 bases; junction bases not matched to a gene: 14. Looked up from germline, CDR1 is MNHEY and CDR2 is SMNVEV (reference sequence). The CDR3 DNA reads TGTGCCAGCAGCCGCAGGGGGCGCGAAGCGAGGTCACCCCTCCACTTT. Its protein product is CASSRRGREARSPLHF.

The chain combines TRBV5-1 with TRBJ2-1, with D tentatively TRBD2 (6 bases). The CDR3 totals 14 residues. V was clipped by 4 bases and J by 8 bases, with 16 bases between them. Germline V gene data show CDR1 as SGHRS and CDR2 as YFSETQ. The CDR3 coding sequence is TGCGCCAGCAGCCGCAACTGGGGCGGGGATGAGCAGTTCTTC. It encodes CASSRNWGGDEQFF.

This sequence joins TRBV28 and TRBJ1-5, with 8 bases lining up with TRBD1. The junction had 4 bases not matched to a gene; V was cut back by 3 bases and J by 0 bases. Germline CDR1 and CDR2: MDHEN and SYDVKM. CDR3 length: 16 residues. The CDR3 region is CASSLLTGASNQPQHF. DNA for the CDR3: TGTGCCAGCAGTTTGTTGACAGGGGCTAGCAATCAGCCCCAGCATTTT.